This TCR beta chain was observed in a study of blood T cells in healthy people across ages. Study findings and constraints: CMV infection status of these donors was not known. It was held that diversity estimates obtained from one million T cells represented underestimates. Leaving the PBMCs unsorted stopped any conclusive comparison of naive versus antigen-experienced cells.

Every donor provided roughly 10 milliliters of peripheral blood. The authors ran a second PCR of roughly 6 to 12 cycles using a sample-barcoded 5' primer and a J-beta primer mix. Using its own MiXCR run on the 5' RACE reads, TCRdb lists one record per CDR3 protein. Of around 2 million distinct CDR3 sequences detected, roughly two fifths appear once; the ten largest clones hold under 30%. CDR1 and CDR2 (germline): LGHDT, YNNKEL (reference sequence). V lost 4 bases, J lost 3 bases, and 16 bases lay in between. This CDR3 comprises 15 residues. As concerns this clonotype: Its antigen is currently unknown.

The sequence was obtained from a human donor in good health. The sample was blood. This chain uses TRBV3-1 with TRBJ2-7; maybe TRBD1 (5 bases). CDR3 sequence reads: CASSRDRIQGYEQYF. CDR3 bases: TGTGCCAGCAGCCGAGACAGAATACAAGGCTACGAGCAGTACTTC.